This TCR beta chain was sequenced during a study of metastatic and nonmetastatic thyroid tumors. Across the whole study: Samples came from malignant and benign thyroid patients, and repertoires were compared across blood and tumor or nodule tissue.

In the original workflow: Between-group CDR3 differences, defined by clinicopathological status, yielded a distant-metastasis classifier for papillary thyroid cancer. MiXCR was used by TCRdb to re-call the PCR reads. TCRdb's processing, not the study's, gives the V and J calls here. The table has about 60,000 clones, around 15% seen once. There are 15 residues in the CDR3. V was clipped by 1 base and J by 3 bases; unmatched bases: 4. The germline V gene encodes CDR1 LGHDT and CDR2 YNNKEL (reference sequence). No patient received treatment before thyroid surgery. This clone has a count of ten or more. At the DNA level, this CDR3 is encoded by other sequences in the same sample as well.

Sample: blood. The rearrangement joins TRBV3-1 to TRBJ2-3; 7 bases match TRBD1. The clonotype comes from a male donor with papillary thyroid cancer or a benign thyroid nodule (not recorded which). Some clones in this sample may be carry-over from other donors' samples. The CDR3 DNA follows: TGTGCCAGCAGCCAAGGCCCGGGACAGACAGATACGCAGTATTTT. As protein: CASSQGPGQTDTQYF.